A single TCR beta chain is shown here with its context. Method: immunoSEQ multiplex PCR; TCRdb's copy keeps in-frame clones and lacks some. The sample includes roughly 130,000 clones, about 94% of them seen just once. This record belongs to a study of control samples from healthy donors and cancer patients. Trimming left V 5 bases short and J 0 bases short, with 14 bases between. CDR3 length: 16 amino acids. Germline CDR1 is SGHTA and CDR2 is FQGNSA. The clonotype comes from a man younger than 45 in good health. The V call is TRBV7-2, the J call TRBJ2-4; the D gene is possibly TRBD1 (5 bases). Sequenced: blood. For the CDR3, the DNA is TGTGCCAGCAGCCAGGAAAAGGGGAAAGCCAAAAACATTCAGTACTTC. Amino acids: CASSQEKGKAKNIQYF.